Listed here are 14 T cell receptor beta chains from one sample, sequenced in a study of blood T cell repertoires in COVID-19 (dated by TCRdb to 2020 to 2022). The library was produced with the immunoSEQ multiplex PCR assay. TCRdb retrieved this table from immuneACCESS and kept in-frame rearrangements only. Not all clones are present; in checked studies, unresolved V genes account for under half, and no reason is known for the remainder. The sample records about 260,000 clones, about nine tenths of which are singletons. Approximately 3.8% of the sample is held by the ten biggest clonotypes. Sequenced input: peripheral blood. The source of these receptors is a man aged 55 to 70 who had recovered from COVID-19.

This sequence joins TRBV6-5 and TRBJ1-2; maybe TRBD1 (5 bases). Trimming took 7 bases from V and 8 from J, leaving 17 bases between them. The CDR3 sequence is 13 residues long. The germline CDR1 and CDR2 sequences are MNHEY and SVGAGI. The CDR3, as DNA: TGTGCCAGCACCAACGCGGGGGGTGGAGGCTACACCTTC. This gives the protein CASTNAGGGGYTF.

The chain couples TRBV7-6 to TRBJ1-1; D is perhaps TRBD1 (5 bases). The CDR3 runs 15 residues. V lost 3 bases, J lost 5 bases, and 16 bases lay in between. Germline values: CDR1 SGHVS, CDR2 FNYEAQ. The CDR3 sequence is CASSFRGAGRTEAFF. In DNA, the CDR3 is TGTGCCAGCAGCTTTCGTGGGGCGGGGAGGACTGAAGCTTTCTTT.

The V call is TRBV7-3, the J call TRBJ2-2; 7 bases agree with TRBD1. Looked up from germline, CDR1 is SGHTA and CDR2 is FQGTGA. The length of the CDR3 is 17 residues. J was trimmed by 6 bases and V by 4 bases; bases with no gene match: 14. CDR3 sequence: CASSSGPPTQGAGELFF. CDR3 coding DNA: TGTGCCAGCAGCTCCGGCCCCCCTACTCAGGGGGCCGGGGAGCTGTTTTTT.

V usage is TRBV5-6 and J usage is TRBJ1-5, with 11 bases that match TRBD1. Germline loops: CDR1 SGHDT, CDR2 YYEEEE. Trimming took 5 bases from V and 2 from J; bases not matched to a gene: 15. The CDR3 contains 19 residues. The CDR3: CASRVPGQGAFSRNQPQHF. The CDR3 region has the DNA TGTGCCAGCAGGGTGCCAGGACAGGGGGCTTTTTCTCGCAATCAGCCCCAGCATTTT.

The gene calls are TRBV19 and TRBJ2-3; TRBD1 might be the D (6 bases). Trimming removed 2 bases at V and 3 bases at J, with 12 bases between. This CDR3 has 15 residues. Germline CDR1 is LNHDA and CDR2 is SQIVND (reference sequence). CDR3 DNA: TGTGCCAGTAGTATACAGGGGCGAGGGACAGATACGCAGTATTTT. Translating it yields CASSIQGRGTDTQYF.

The rearrangement joins TRBV3-1 (or the pseudogene TRBV3-2) to TRBJ2-3, with D unresolved. Germline loops: CDR1 LGHDT, CDR2 YNNKEL (reference sequence). V lost 4 bases and J lost 2, with 10 bases in between. This CDR3 is built from 14 residues. CDR3 sequence reads: CASSRSRHTDTQYF. CDR3 nucleotides: TGTGCCAGCAGCCGAAGCAGACACACAGATACGCAGTATTTT.

V is TRBV10-2 and J is TRBJ1-5; 11 bases align to TRBD1. CDR1 is WSHSY and CDR2 is SAAADI in the germline V gene. J lost 5 bases, V lost 8 bases, and 5 bases had no gene match. The CDR3 extends over 14 amino acids. DNA for the CDR3: TGCGCCAGCCCCGGGACAGGGGGAGATCAGCCCCAGCATTTT. Residues: CASPGTGGDQPQHF.

The V call is TRBV7-9, the J call TRBJ1-2; 9 bases are shared with TRBD1. Unmatched junction bases numbered 1, after V lost 4 bases and J lost 1 base. This CDR3 contains 14 residues. The germline V gene encodes CDR1 SEHNR and CDR2 FQNEAQ (reference sequence). The CDR3: CASSSGQGNYGYTF. For the CDR3, the DNA is TGTGCCAGCAGCTCGGGACAGGGTAACTATGGCTACACCTTC.

This rearrangement joins TRBV5-6 to TRBJ1-3; TRBD1 matches at 8 bases. The CDR3 length is 16 residues. Trimming took 4 bases from V and 4 from J; bases not matched to a gene: 10. The germline V gene encodes CDR1 SGHDT and CDR2 YYEEEE. The CDR3 reads CASSLRTGRYGNTIYF. The CDR3 DNA is TGTGCCAGCAGCCTGCGGACAGGGAGGTACGGAAACACCATATATTTT.

A single count supports this clone. The chain is built from TRBV14 and TRBJ2-3; a possible D gene is TRBD1 (6 bases). Germline V gives CDR1 SGHDN, CDR2 FVKESK. There are 16 residues in the CDR3. Trimming left V 0 bases short and J 1 base short, with 11 bases between. For the CDR3, the DNA is TGTGCCAGCAGCCAAGAAAGGGACACACGCACAGATACGCAGTATTTT. This translates into CASSQERDTRTDTQYF.

The rearrangement uses TRBV5-1 and TRBJ1-1; D call uncertain. Germline V lookup: CDR1 SGHRS, CDR2 YFSETQ. The CDR3 spans 14 residues. Trimming took off 0 bases at V and 1 base at J, with 7 bases between the two ends. The CDR3, as DNA: TGCGCCAGCAGCTTGGCCCCCTGGAACACTGAAGCTTTCTTT. Its translation: CASSLAPWNTEAFF. The whole variable domain, filled in from reference TRBV5-1 and TRBJ1-1, reads KAGVTQTPRYLIKTRGQQVTLSCSPISGHRSVSWYQQTPGQGLQFLFEYFSETQRNKGNFPGRFSGRQFSNSRSEMNVSTLELGDSALYLCASSLAPWNTEAFFGQGTRLTVV.

This clone was found a few times. The V gene is TRBV3-1 (or the pseudogene TRBV3-2), the J gene TRBJ2-1; possibly TRBD1 for D (6 bases). Trimming took 0 bases from V and 5 from J, leaving 11 bases between them. The CDR3 extends over 15 amino acids. The germline V gene encodes CDR1 LGHDT and CDR2 YNNKEL (reference sequence). CDR3 in amino acids: CASSQDLRTDNEQFF. The CDR3, as DNA: TGTGCCAGCAGCCAAGATCTGAGGACAGACAATGAGCAGTTCTTC.

The rearrangement links TRBV4-2 to TRBJ2-4; 8 bases line up with TRBD1. The CDR3 length is 14 residues. Trimming took 4 bases from V and 8 from J; bases not matched to a gene: 7. Germline CDR1 reads LGHNA; CDR2 reads YNFKEQ. CDR3 DNA sequence: TGTGCCAGCAGCCCCCCGGGACAGGAGGACATTCAGTACTTC. Protein sequence: CASSPPGQEDIQYF.

On this clone: This CDR3 is also generated by other DNA sequences in the sample. The chain joins TRBV5-1 to TRBJ2-1, with D perhaps TRBD1 (5 bases). V was cut by 4 bases and J by 3 bases, with 11 bases left in between. The germline gives CDR1 SGHRS, CDR2 YFSETQ. This CDR3 is built from 14 residues. Written as DNA, the CDR3 is TGCGCCAGCAGCCTCGGACAAGTCTACAATGAGCAGTTCTTC. This encodes CASSLGQVYNEQFF. The full variable domain, rest sourced from reference TRBV5-1 and TRBJ2-1, is KAGVTQTPRYLIKTRGQQVTLSCSPISGHRSVSWYQQTPGQGLQFLFEYFSETQRNKGNFPGRFSGRQFSNSRSEMNVSTLELGDSALYLCASSLGQVYNEQFFGPGTRLTVL.